This T cell receptor (beta chain) was sequenced for a study of early T cells in non-severe SARS-CoV-2 infection. On the study more broadly: Bulk RNA isolated from unsorted whole blood underwent sequencing; chains were not paired. Overall study findings and caveats: Clonotype matching in VDJdb favored anti-spike CD8 responses and did not capture private and CD4 specificities.

This clonotype is a singleton in its sample. Its target is not known. One entry per CDR3 protein results from TCRdb running MiXCR on the 5' RACE reads. This repertoire shows some 87,000 distinct CDR3 sequences, 9% to 14% found once; its top ten account for less than 3%. Germline values: CDR1 MNHNS, CDR2 SASEGT. The CDR3 runs 16 residues. Trimming shortened V by 6 bases and J by 2 bases, and 16 bases separated the two germline ends. This receptor was identified in an adult who was a healthcare worker with PCR-confirmed SARS-CoV-2 infection or an uninfected control (not recorded which). V usage is TRBV6-1 and J usage is TRBJ1-4; D gene unclear. Material for sequencing was whole blood. The CDR3 region has the DNA TGTGCCAGCAGGCTCGACTCGCCCGGGACTAATGAAAAACTGTTTTTT. Protein: CASRLDSPGTNEKLFF.